This T cell receptor beta chain was observed in a study of blood T cell repertoires in COVID-19 (TCRdb year 2020). General notes on the study: Samples covering the acute and convalescent phases of COVID-19 were provided by collaborators in the United States, Italy and Spain. The prospective study material was composed of cDNA or gDNA derived from T cells, B-cell-depleted T cells, or PBMCs. Subjects who had been exposed to COVID-19, were actively infected with it, or had recovered from it provided the deeply sampled blood TCRbeta repertoires that made up the dataset. The repertoires were released in a freely available public database intended as a resource for research on the immune response to SARS-CoV-2. The samples were drawn from two sources: the first 160 participants of the ongoing ImmuneRACE study, and fewer than 1,500 subjects contributed by 6 global collaborators. Sample metadata almost always included a de-identified subject ID, COVID-19 status, age in years and sex. HLA class I and class II types, where available, came from metadata supplied by the sample provider rather than from assay-based typing. The paper's findings and limits, for the study overall: The quantity of clinical and demographic metadata differed by source and by participant and was supplied without curation.

On this clone: Its binding antigen is unknown. No base quality information exists; no much larger clone differs at one position.

V is pruned by 0 bases and J by 6 bases, leaving 6 bases of the junction without a gene match. The CDR3 sequence holds 17 residues, the cysteine and phenylalanine included. The entry retains the CDR3 DNA only, 51 bases that are in frame from base 1. As encoded in the germline V gene, CDR1 is ENHRY while CDR2 is SYGVKD. TCRbeta CDR3 regions were amplified from genomic DNA by means of the immunoSEQ Assay, a bias-controlled multiplex PCR. Concerning the study's data processing: The number of nucleated cells in each sample was estimated by amplification of reference gene primers within the assay. Sequence reads were collapsed and filtered to measure the absolute abundance of every unique TCRbeta CDR3 rearrangement. For each sample, productive Simpson clonality was calculated by taking the square root of Simpson's diversity index across productive rearrangements. TCRdb retrieved this table from immuneACCESS and kept in-frame rearrangements only. Not all clones are present; in checked studies, unresolved V genes account for under half, and no reason is known for the remainder. The V and J calls and clone size are taken from that table; D and trimming were inferred from the DNA. In this sample the table shows 150,000 to 200,000 clones, 75% to 90% of which occur a single time. The ten largest clones capture 13% of the sample.

Participants in the prospective study were enrolled through a virtual design, were aged 18 to 89 years, and lived in approximately 25 United States geographic areas. To assign participants to cohorts, the prospective study relied on clinical history that participants themselves reported in a screening survey and a study questionnaire. For ImmuneRACE Cohort 3, a participant was defined as recovered based on two consecutive negative NP/OP PCR tests, clearance by a healthcare professional, or resolution of symptoms. In the prospective study, mobile phlebotomists collected whole blood, serum and a nasopharyngeal or oropharyngeal swab from each participant. Prospective study participants could optionally give additional blood draws and questionnaires over an approximately 2-month period. Blood samples from the prospective study were shipped frozen or at room temperature prior to DNA extraction.

The TCR comes from a woman aged 60-75 years who had recovered from COVID-19. The chain employs TRBV10-3 and TRBJ2-2; TRBD2 aligns with 11 central bases. The source material was PBMCs or T cells enriched from blood (not recorded which). The CDR3 region reads CAISESRLAGGSGELFF. The sequenced DNA is TGTGCCATCAGTGAGTCTAGGCTAGCGGGAGGCTCCGGGGAGCTGTTTTTT.